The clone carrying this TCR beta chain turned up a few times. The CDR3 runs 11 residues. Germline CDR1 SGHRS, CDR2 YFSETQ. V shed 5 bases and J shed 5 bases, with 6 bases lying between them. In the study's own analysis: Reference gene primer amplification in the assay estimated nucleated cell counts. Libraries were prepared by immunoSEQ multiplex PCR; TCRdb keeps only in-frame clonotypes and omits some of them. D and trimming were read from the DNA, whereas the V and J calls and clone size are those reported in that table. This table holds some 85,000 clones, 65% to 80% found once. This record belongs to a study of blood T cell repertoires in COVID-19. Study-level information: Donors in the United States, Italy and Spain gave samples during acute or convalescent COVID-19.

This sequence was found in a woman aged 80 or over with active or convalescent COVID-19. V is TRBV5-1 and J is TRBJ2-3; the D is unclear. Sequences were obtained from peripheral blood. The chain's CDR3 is CASSSQDTQYF. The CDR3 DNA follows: TGCGCCAGCAGTTCCCAAGATACGCAGTATTTT.